These 20 T cell receptor beta chains share one sample of origin, sequenced in a study of beta chain features in type 1 diabetes. Findings and caveats of the study: Shortening that was moderate but significant affected the TCRB CDR3s of Type 1 diabetes patients in all four CD4+ subsets.

Expressed TCRB transcripts were sequenced because the isolated RNA had all been reverse transcribed beforehand. Data came from immunoSEQ multiplex PCR; TCRdb stores just in-frame clones and leaves some out. The sample lists about 240,000 clones, about 15% occurring once. Their recognized antigens are unknown. The sequenced sample consisted of naive CD4+ T cells from blood. These receptors all stem from a young man with type 1 diabetes.

This clone has a handful of counts. The rearrangement uses TRBV7-9 and TRBJ1-4, with 9 nucleotides matching TRBD1. The CDR3 is 14 residues long. The germline V gene has CDR1 SEHNR and CDR2 FQNEAQ (reference sequence). V was pared by 5 bases and J by 8 bases, with 6 bases of the junction left unmatched. This chain's CDR3 is CASSTDRGNEKLFF. CDR3 bases: TGTGCCAGCAGCACGGACAGGGGAAACGAAAAACTGTTTTTT.

The table lists this clone with a few counts. V gene TRBV4-1 combines with J gene TRBJ1-1; 7 nucleotides align to TRBD1. This CDR3 has 15 residues. Germline V CDR1 and CDR2: MGHRA, YSYEKL. V lost 6 bases to trimming and J lost 1 base; unmatched junction nucleotides: 8. CDR3 protein: CASRTSTGKNTEAFF. The DNA of the CDR3 is TGCGCCAGCAGAACCTCGACAGGGAAGAACACTGAAGCTTTCTTT.

A word on this clone: At one end, the junction sequence differs from germline, possibly due to a read error. The chain combines TRBV7-7 with TRBJ1-2, with D perhaps TRBD1 (6 bases). The germline V gene encodes CDR1 SSHAT and CDR2 FNYEAQ (reference sequence). The CDR3 covers 16 residues. The CDR3 is CASSSIRIGAGDGYTF. For the CDR3, the DNA is TGTGCTAGCAGCTCCATCCGTATCGGGGCAGGGGATGGCTACACCTTC. Full variable domain (outside the CDR3, taken from reference TRBV7-7 and TRBJ1-2): GAGVSQSPRYKVTKRGQDVTLRCDPISSHATLYWYQQALGQGPEFLTYFNYEAQPDKSGLPSDRFSAERPEGSISTLTIQRTEQRDSAMYRCASSSIRIGAGDGYTFGSGTRLTVV.

This clone came up a few times. The chain uses TRBV27 and TRBJ2-5, with 7 nucleotides matching TRBD1. V trimming: 5 bases; J trimming: 5 bases; junction bases outside the gene matches: 14. CDR3 length equals 16 residues. From germline, CDR1 is MNHEY and CDR2 SMNVEV (reference sequence). For the CDR3, the DNA is TGTGCCAGCAGTCCGTGGACAGGCATTGTGGCGGAGACCCAGTACTTC. Encoded protein: CASSPWTGIVAETQYF.

This clone was detected only a few times. The DNA of the CDR3 is TGTGCCACCAGCGATAGAGTAGCGGGGGCAGGGGATACGCAGTATTTT. Translated, it gives CATSDRVAGAGDTQYF. The chain joins TRBV15 to TRBJ2-3; 9 nucleotides agree with TRBD2. V trimming: 5 bases; J trimming: 6 bases; junction bases outside the gene matches: 12. The CDR3 length is 16 residues. Germline V gives CDR1 LNHNV, CDR2 YYDKDF (reference sequence).

The rearrangement joins TRBV4-1 to TRBJ1-1, with 10 bases matching TRBD1. CDR1 and CDR2 (germline): MGHRA, YSYEKL. CDR3 length: 15 amino acids. Unmatched junction bases numbered 3, after V lost 4 bases and J lost 1 base. This CDR3 reads CASSRDRGPNTEAFF. The CDR3 DNA is TGCGCCAGCAGCCGGGACAGGGGCCCGAACACTGAAGCTTTCTTT.

The chain recombines TRBV29-1 with TRBJ1-1; D not resolved. The CDR3 is made up of 13 amino acids. The V end was cut by 7 bases, the J end by 4 bases, with 16 bases between. Germline V gives CDR1 SQVTM, CDR2 ANQGSEA. Here the CDR3 reads CSAGRGGFTEAFF. In nucleotides, the CDR3 is TGCAGCGCTGGGAGAGGAGGATTCACTGAAGCTTTCTTT.

The rearrangement uses TRBV5-1 and TRBJ2-3, with TRBD2 identical over 14 bases. This CDR3 is 15 amino acids long. The V segment lost 4 bases and the J segment 6 bases; nucleotides outside the gene matches: 4. Germline CDR1 reads SGHRS; CDR2 reads YFSETQ. This chain's CDR3 is CASSGGLAGVDTQYF. CDR3 sequence (DNA): TGCGCCAGCAGCGGGGGACTAGCGGGAGTGGATACGCAGTATTTT.

This clone was counted a few times. The J gene is TRBJ2-7, the V gene TRBV5-1; TRBD2 matches at 10 bases. J lost 6 bases, V lost 0 bases, and 6 bases had no gene match. The CDR3 loop spans 15 amino acids. The germline gives CDR1 SGHRS, CDR2 YFSETQ. The CDR3, as DNA: TGCGCCAGCAGCTTGGGAGCGGGAGGGCCTCTCGAGCAGTACTTC. It encodes CASSLGAGGPLEQYF.

This chain links TRBV4-2 with TRBJ1-2; 7 bases map to TRBD1. The CDR3 totals 13 residues. The germline V gene encodes CDR1 LGHNA and CDR2 YNFKEQ. V lost 7 bases, J lost 4 bases, and 6 bases stayed unmatched. The CDR3 nucleotides read TGTGCCAGCACCCGACAGGGAGGCTATGGCTACACCTTC. Protein: CASTRQGGYGYTF.

This chain uses TRBV2 with TRBJ2-5; possible D gene TRBD2, 5 bases. The ends were cut back, 4 bases at V and 2 bases at J, with 11 bases in the middle. The CDR3 is 14 amino acids. Germline assignment: CDR1 SNHLY and CDR2 FYNNEI. CDR3 residues: CASSGGFVQETQYF. CDR3 DNA: TGTGCCAGCAGTGGAGGGTTCGTACAAGAGACCCAGTACTTC. Drawing the rest from reference TRBV2 and TRBJ2-5, the complete variable domain is EPEVTQTPSHQVTQMGQEVILRCVPISNHLYFYWYRQILGQKVEFLVSFYNNEISEKSEIFDDQFSVERPDGSNFTLKIRSTKLEDSAMYFCASSGGFVQETQYFGPGTRLLVL.

The chain has TRBV19 and TRBJ2-7, with 14 bases matching TRBD2. CDR1 is LNHDA, CDR2 SQIVND, per germline (reference sequence). The CDR3 is made up of 16 amino acids. V gave up 5 bases and J gave up 2 bases; unmatched junction bases: 5. The CDR3 DNA reads as TGTGCCAGTAGTTCCTCGACTAGCGGGAGGGCCTACGAGCAGTACTTC. Amino acid sequence: CASSSSTSGRAYEQYF.

The chain is built from TRBV30 and TRBJ2-1; 8 bases fit TRBD2. Germline values: CDR1 GTSNPN, CDR2 SVGIG (reference sequence). This CDR3 has 14 residues. J lost 8 bases, V lost 3 bases, and 9 bases had no gene match. The CDR3 reads CAWSRGGPWYEQFF. CDR3 coding DNA: TGTGCCTGGAGCCGGGGGGGGCCTTGGTATGAGCAGTTCTTC.

This clone was seen a few times. The chain recombines TRBV5-4 with TRBJ2-7; D uncertain. Trimming removed 4 bases from V and 0 bases from J, with 14 bases in between. The CDR3 has 15 amino acids. The germline V gene encodes CDR1 SGHNT and CDR2 YYREEE (reference sequence). CDR3 in amino acids: CASSLPLRSSYEQYF. The CDR3 DNA sequence: TGTGCCAGCAGCCTACCATTAAGGAGCTCCTACGAGCAGTACTTC.

For this clone: An end of the junction does not agree with germline; a read error may underlie this. The chain employs TRBV29-1 and TRBJ2-3, with D perhaps matching TRBD1 (6 bases). The CDR3 has 13 amino acids. The germline V gene encodes CDR1 SQVTM and CDR2 ANQGSEA. This chain's CDR3 is CSVEDRSQDTQYF. In DNA, the CDR3 is TGCAGCGTCGAAGACAGGTCGCAGGATACGCAGTATTTT.

This clone has more than one count but fewer than ten. Within the sample, other DNA sequences also encode this same CDR3. The chain links TRBV29-1 to TRBJ1-1, with D tentatively TRBD1 (5 bases). The V gene's germline CDR1 is SQVTM and CDR2 ANQGSEA. Trimming pared 6 bases from V and 5 bases from J, leaving 13 bases between. The CDR3 spans 12 residues. CDR3 protein: CSVARGDTEAFF. The CDR3, as DNA: TGCAGCGTCGCCCGGGGGGATACTGAAGCTTTCTTT.

This clone was counted between two and nine times. The chain couples TRBV29-1 to TRBJ1-1; unclear D gene. Looked up from germline, CDR1 is SQVTM and CDR2 is ANQGSEA. This CDR3 is 13 amino acids long. The V and J ends lost 6 bases and 0 bases respectively, with 11 bases between them. CDR3 sequence reads: CSVRQPMNTEAFF. The CDR3, as DNA: TGCAGCGTCCGACAACCGATGAACACTGAAGCTTTCTTT.

The rearrangement links TRBV7-8 to TRBJ2-3; TRBD2 is a possible D gene (5 bases). The CDR3 sequence is 17 residues long. Germline V gene lookup returns CDR1 SGHVS and CDR2 FQNEAQ. V was shortened by 0 bases and J by 0 bases, with 13 bases between the two germline ends. CDR3 loop: CASSLAPGGTSTDTQYF. CDR3 DNA: TGTGCCAGCAGCTTAGCACCAGGAGGAACTAGCACAGATACGCAGTATTTT.

This clone was counted between two and nine times. The chain combines TRBV2 with TRBJ1-5; D not resolved. V lost 3 bases, J lost 1 base, and 10 bases lay in between. This CDR3 contains 15 residues. Germline-derived CDR1 and CDR2 are SNHLY and FYNNEI. In DNA, the CDR3 is TGTGCCAGCAGTGATACAACGGGGAGCAATCAGCCCCAGCATTTT. Translating gives CASSDTTGSNQPQHF.

This clone was detected only a few times. This rearrangement joins TRBV7-8 to TRBJ1-2; D gene uncertain. Germline V gives CDR1 SGHVS, CDR2 FQNEAQ. Between the trimmed V and J ends, which lost 1 base and 3 bases, there was a span of 6 bases. CDR3 length equals 13 residues. As DNA, the CDR3 is TGTGCCAGCAGCTTAGAAGAGTACTATGGCTACACCTTC. Its translation is CASSLEEYYGYTF.